The sequence of this T cell receptor (beta chain) was determined in a study of beta chain features in type 1 diabetes. Points from the study as a whole: Across all four CD4+ subsets, people with type 1 diabetes showed modestly shorter TCRB CDR3s.

Per germline, CDR1 SGHTA and CDR2 FQGNSA. This CDR3 is 14 amino acids long. Trimming took 5 bases from V and 6 from J; bases not matched to a gene: 6. Details on this clone: Its antigen remains unidentified.

CD45RO/CCR7/CD25/CD127/CD95/CD27 separated CD4+ naive, central memory, regulatory and stem cell-like memory cells by sorting. Reverse transcribing all isolated RNA meant expressed TCRB transcripts were sequenced. The assay was immunoSEQ multiplex PCR, and TCRdb's table has in-frame clones only and misses some. The sample shows 600,000 to 700,000 clones, over 10% of them seen only once. The sequence was obtained from a young man with type 1 diabetes. Sequenced material: naive CD4+ T cells from blood. The chain couples TRBV7-2 to TRBJ2-7; 11 positions match TRBD1. CDR3 sequence (DNA): TGTGCCAGCAGCATGGACAGGGGGCTCGGCGAGCAGTACTTC. It encodes CASSMDRGLGEQYF.